These 10 T cell receptor beta chains were sequenced from one sample in a study of identical twins. MiXCR was run by TCRdb on the 5' RACE reads, yielding one entry per CDR3 protein. This table has approximately 620,000 distinct CDR3 sequences, 8.6% appearing once. These data were also reused for a study on yellow fever vaccine responses in identical twins.

Sequences were obtained from PBMCs. The source of these receptors is a woman aged 18 to 35 in good health.

The V call is TRBV20-1, the J call TRBJ2-2; no reliable D call. V was clipped by 3 bases and J by 0 bases, with 11 bases between them. CDR1 is DFQATT, CDR2 SNEGSKA, per germline (reference sequence). The length of the CDR3 is 15 residues. The CDR3 loop is CSARTYGTNTGELFF. CDR3 bases: TGCAGTGCTAGGACGTATGGAACGAACACCGGGGAGCTGTTTTTT.

A few counts support this clonotype. This chain connects TRBV12-3 or TRBV12-4 to TRBJ2-5; 7 positions agree with TRBD2. V lost 5 bases and J lost 5; bases outside the gene matches: 8. The CDR3 consists of 14 residues. CDR3 residues: CASSLGLELETQYF. CDR3 nucleotides: TGTGCCAGCAGTCTAGGACTAGAATTGGAGACCCAGTACTTC.

This clonotype was detected only a few times. The chain has TRBV10-3 and TRBJ2-5, with TRBD2 matching over 10 bases. The V and J ends lost 0 bases and 9 bases, in that order; junction bases with no gene match: 25. This CDR3 contains 21 residues. Germline assignment: CDR1 ENHRY and CDR2 SYGVKD. Here the CDR3 DNA reads TGTGCCATCAGTGAGTCCCCAGGGATGTCGGCTAGCGGGAGACCTCGGCGGCCCCAGTACTTC. Translating gives CAISESPGMSASGRPRRPQYF.

This clonotype was counted at least ten times. CDR3 nucleotides: TGCGCCAGCAGACCAGGGTCCGGCACAGATACGCAGTATTTT. Amino acids: CASRPGSGTDTQYF. V and J are TRBV5-1 and TRBJ2-3, with D possibly being TRBD1 (5 bases). V was pared by 5 bases and J by 1 base, with 11 bases between. This CDR3 has 14 residues. Germline-derived CDR1 and CDR2 are SGHRS and YFSETQ.

This chain connects TRBV4-3 to TRBJ2-3, with D possibly being TRBD1 or TRBD2 (5 bases each). Germline CDR1 is LGHNA and CDR2 is YSLEER. V lost 4 bases and J lost 5, with 13 bases in between. The CDR3 is made up of 14 amino acids. The CDR3 sequence is CASSRGDAKDTQYF. The DNA for the CDR3 is TGCGCCAGCAGCCGAGGGGACGCCAAAGATACGCAGTATTTT.

In its sample, this clonotype was seen a few times. This CDR3 reads CSARAQPVNTEAFF. The CDR3 DNA reads as TGCAGTGCTAGAGCCCAGCCAGTTAACACTGAAGCTTTCTTT. This chain joins TRBV20-1 and TRBJ1-1; D gene unclear. V lost 1 base and J lost 2, with 11 bases in between. Germline assignment: CDR1 DFQATT and CDR2 SNEGSKA (reference sequence). This CDR3 is built from 14 residues.

This clonotype was observed a few times. This chain joins TRBV15 and TRBJ1-6, with D possibly being TRBD1 (5 bases). The germline gives CDR1 LNHNV, CDR2 YYDKDF (reference sequence). Trimming pared 5 bases from V and 3 bases from J, leaving 11 bases between. CDR3 length equals 15 residues. CDR3: CATSFSTVYNSPLHF. CDR3 DNA sequence: TGTGCCACCAGCTTCTCGACAGTCTATAATTCACCCCTCCACTTT.

This clonotype showed up many times. The CDR3 region is CSARSTLGNYEQYF. In DNA, the CDR3 is TGCAGTGCTAGATCTACCCTGGGTAACTACGAGCAGTACTTC. The chain recombines TRBV20-1 with TRBJ2-7; D unclear. Germline assignment: CDR1 DFQATT and CDR2 SNEGSKA (reference sequence). V lost 2 bases to trimming and J lost 3 bases, with 14 bases between them. The CDR3 loop spans 14 amino acids.

In its sample, this clonotype was seen a few times. This chain joins TRBV7-2 and TRBJ1-1, with D unresolved. This CDR3 is built from 10 residues. Deletions cut 10 bases from V and 4 bases from J, with 7 bases between. Germline CDR1 and CDR2: SGHTA and FQGNSA. CDR3 in DNA: TGTGCCATTCAAAGCACTGAAGCTTTCTTT. It is translated as CAIQSTEAFF. The full variable domain, rest sourced from reference TRBV7-2 and TRBJ1-1, is GAGVSQSPSNKVTEKGKDVELRCDPISGHTALYWYRQSLGQGLEFLIYFQGNSAPDKSGLPSDRFSAERTGGSVSTLTIQRTQQEDSAVYLCAIQSTEAFFGQGTRLTVV.

This clonotype has just a few counts. This chain uses TRBV24-1 with TRBJ2-1, with D hard to call. Germline-derived CDR1 and CDR2 are KGHDR and SFDVKD. This CDR3 has 17 residues. The V end was cut by 2 bases, the J end by 3 bases, with 16 bases between. CDR3 in amino acids: CATSDSASGVNYNEQFF. CDR3 nucleotides: TGTGCCACCAGTGATTCGGCGTCTGGGGTAAACTACAATGAGCAGTTCTTC.